The 17 T cell receptor beta chains in this list originate from one sample, sequenced in a study of identical twins. TCRdb called the 5' RACE reads again in MiXCR, with one record for every CDR3 protein. The table shows 250,000 to 300,000 distinct CDR3 sequences, with approximately 8.3% occurring only once. The same sample was also studied in work on yellow fever vaccine responses in identical twins.

Sequencing input: CD8+ T cells sorted from blood. These receptors all come from a woman between 18 and 30 years old in good health.

This chain uses TRBV7-6 with TRBJ2-1; 7 bases align to TRBD1. The CDR3 covers 17 residues. Germline CDR1 is SGHVS and CDR2 is FNYEAQ. J lost 5 bases, V lost 5 bases, and 15 bases had no gene match. CDR3 region: CASSIRPRGTENNEQFF. Written as DNA, the CDR3 is TGTGCCAGCAGCATTAGGCCCCGAGGGACAGAGAACAATGAGCAGTTCTTC. Supplemented by reference TRBV7-6 and TRBJ2-1, the full variable domain reads GAGVSQSPRYKVTKRGQDVALRCDPISGHVSLYWYRQALGQGPEFLTYFNYEAQQDKSGLPNDRFSAERPEGSISTLTIQRTEQRDSAMYRCASSIRPRGTENNEQFFGPGTRLTVL.

Here the CDR3 reads CSARNRAGATETQYF. DNA for the CDR3: TGCAGTGCTAGAAACCGGGCAGGGGCGACGGAGACCCAGTACTTC. The chain uses TRBV20-1 and TRBJ2-5; TRBD1 is a possible D gene (6 bases). The germline V and J ends were trimmed by 2 bases and 5 bases, with 18 bases remaining between them. This CDR3 region has 15 residues. CDR1 is DFQATT and CDR2 is SNEGSKA in the germline V gene (reference sequence).

Only a few counts were recorded for this clonotype. The chain couples TRBV7-6 to TRBJ2-1; TRBD2 matches 7 bases. V trimming: 5 bases; J trimming: 15 bases; junction bases outside the gene matches: 13. Germline-derived CDR1 and CDR2 are SGHVS and FNYEAQ. This CDR3 region has 13 residues. The CDR3 here is CASSLRVAREMFF. The CDR3, as DNA: TGTGCCAGCAGCCTACGGGTAGCGCGGGAGATGTTCTTC.

In its sample, this clonotype was seen many times. The CDR3 loop reads CSVIDSSGIYEQYF. In DNA, the CDR3 is TGCAGCGTCATCGATTCGTCTGGGATCTACGAGCAGTACTTC. The gene calls are TRBV29-1 and TRBJ2-7; D remains ambiguous. Trimming left V 6 bases short and J 3 bases short, with 18 bases between. The CDR3 sequence is 14 residues long. Germline V gives CDR1 SQVTM, CDR2 ANQGSEA.

This clonotype was observed a few times. The rearrangement joins TRBV4-1 to TRBJ2-1; 14 bases map to TRBD2. This CDR3 has 16 residues. CDR1 is MGHRA, CDR2 YSYEKL, per germline. V lost 2 bases to trimming and J lost 6 bases; unmatched junction nucleotides: 3. CDR3 DNA sequence: TGCGCCAGCAGCCAACCAGGGACTAGCGGGAGCAATGAGCAGTTCTTC. Its translation: CASSQPGTSGSNEQFF.

This clonotype was detected ten times or more. The chain carries TRBV20-1 and TRBJ1-2; tentative D call: TRBD1 (6 bases). Germline V gene data show CDR1 as DFQATT and CDR2 as SNEGSKA (reference sequence). Trimming took 4 bases from V and 0 from J, leaving 27 bases between them. This CDR3 is built from 19 residues. CDR3 region: CSATNPLGWGPRSNYGYTF. DNA for the CDR3: TGCAGTGCTACGAATCCCCTGGGTTGGGGGCCCCGATCTAACTATGGCTACACCTTC.

The genes are TRBV28 and TRBJ1-6; D is undetermined. Germline loops: CDR1 MDHEN, CDR2 SYDVKM. The CDR3 has 15 residues. V was clipped by 0 bases and J by 5 bases, with 8 bases between them. In DNA, the CDR3 is TGTGCCAGCAGTTTATGGACCCAGAATAATTCACCCCTCCACTTT. This codes for CASSLWTQNNSPLHF.

V usage is TRBV7-9 and J usage is TRBJ2-7; D is perhaps TRBD1 (5 bases). CDR1 and CDR2 (germline): SEHNR, FQNEAQ (reference sequence). This CDR3 has 15 residues. Trimming cost V 6 bases and J 6 bases, with 21 bases left between them. CDR3 bases: TGTGCCAGCAGGGCCGCGGATAGGGGCCCAGCCGAGCAGTACTTC. It specifies CASRAADRGPAEQYF. The full variable domain, its missing parts supplied by reference TRBV7-9 and TRBJ2-7, is DTGVSQNPRHKITKRGQNVTFRCDPISEHNRLYWYRQTLGQGPEFLTYFQNEAQLEKSRLLSDRFSAERPKGSFSTLEIQRTEQGDSAMYLCASRAADRGPAEQYFGPGTRLTVT.

This clonotype was counted a few times. V gene TRBV7-2 combines with J gene TRBJ2-1, with TRBD2 matching 8 bases. The CDR3 totals 14 residues. The V segment lost 3 bases and the J segment 9 bases; nucleotides outside the gene matches: 7. Germline CDR1 SGHTA, CDR2 FQGNSA. The CDR3 reads CASSFEGLEGEQFF. In DNA form, the CDR3 reads TGTGCCAGCAGCTTCGAGGGACTAGAGGGTGAGCAGTTCTTC. Full variable domain (outside the CDR3, taken from reference TRBV7-2 and TRBJ2-1): GAGVSQSPSNKVTEKGKDVELRCDPISGHTALYWYRQSLGQGLEFLIYFQGNSAPDKSGLPSDRFSAERTGGSVSTLTIQRTQQEDSAVYLCASSFEGLEGEQFFGPGTRLTVL.

A few counts support this clonotype. The CDR3: CASSQNAGATGLAGYEQYF. In nucleotides, the CDR3 is TGCGCCAGCAGCCAAAATGCGGGGGCCACAGGACTAGCGGGGTACGAGCAGTACTTC. This sequence joins TRBV4-3 and TRBJ2-7, with 12 bases lining up with TRBD2. The CDR3 totals 19 residues. Germline V gene data show CDR1 as LGHNA and CDR2 as YSLEER. V dropped 2 bases and J dropped 4; count of bases not matched to a gene: 15.

This clonotype was observed at least ten times. This rearrangement joins TRBV6-4 to TRBJ2-1; D may correspond to TRBD1 or TRBD2 (5 bases each). CDR1 MRHNA and CDR2 SNTAGT come from the germline V gene. The CDR3 sequence is 14 residues long. V lost 3 bases and J lost 6, with 12 bases in between. CDR3 bases: TGTGCCAGCAGTGATTGGGGACGGGGCAATGAGCAGTTCTTC. Translation: CASSDWGRGNEQFF.

This clonotype appeared many times. J is TRBJ2-7 and V is TRBV4-1; D is uncertain. Between the trimmed V and J ends, which lost 0 bases and 4 bases, there was a span of 10 bases. In germline, CDR1 is MGHRA, CDR2 YSYEKL. CDR3 length equals 14 residues. The CDR3 coding sequence is TGCGCCAGCAGCCAAGAATTTTTCGATTACGAGCAGTACTTC. It translates to CASSQEFFDYEQYF.

This clonotype has only a few counts. The genes are TRBV7-3 and TRBJ2-3; TRBD1 matches 9 bases. Germline V gives CDR1 SGHTA, CDR2 FQGTGA. CDR3 length: 17 amino acids. J lost 4 bases, V lost 3 bases, and 11 bases had no gene match. CDR3 sequence reads: CASSLKAGTGYADTQYF. Written as DNA, the CDR3 is TGTGCCAGCAGCTTGAAGGCCGGGACAGGGTACGCAGATACGCAGTATTTT.

This clonotype showed up just a few times. The chain joins TRBV14 to TRBJ2-3; D remains ambiguous. Germline V gene sequence: CDR1 SGHDN, CDR2 FVKESK. Trimming took 3 bases from V and 5 from J, leaving 6 bases between them. The CDR3 is 12 amino acids. The CDR3 nucleotides are TGTGCCAGCAGCCACATGAGAGATACGCAGTATTTT. It translates to CASSHMRDTQYF.

The genes are TRBV20-1 and TRBJ2-5; 13 positions agree with TRBD2. CDR1 and CDR2 (germline): DFQATT, SNEGSKA (reference sequence). CDR3 size: 15 residues. V shed 1 base and J 4 bases; nucleotides not matched to a gene: 3. CDR3 in amino acids: CSARVLAGGGETQYF. The CDR3 DNA sequence: TGCAGTGCTAGAGTACTAGCGGGGGGGGGAGAGACCCAGTACTTC.

In its sample, this clonotype was seen many times. The gene calls are TRBV6-4 and TRBJ2-5, with 15 nucleotides matching TRBD2. In germline, CDR1 is MRHNA, CDR2 SNTAGT. V dropped 0 bases and J dropped 2; count of bases not matched to a gene: 10. The CDR3 extends over 20 amino acids. Here the CDR3 reads CASSDSVGTSGRRVQETQYF. The DNA for the CDR3 is TGTGCCAGCAGTGACTCGGTGGGGACTAGCGGGAGGAGAGTTCAAGAGACCCAGTACTTC.

The sample holds a few counts of this clonotype. The chain has TRBV6-1 and TRBJ1-5; D unresolved. Germline CDR1 reads MNHNS; CDR2 reads SASEGT. CDR3 length: 10 residues. Trimming took off 4 bases at V and 7 bases at J, with 2 bases between the two ends. As DNA, the CDR3 is TGTGCCAGCAGTGGGCAGCCCCAGCATTTT. Its translation is CASSGQPQHF.